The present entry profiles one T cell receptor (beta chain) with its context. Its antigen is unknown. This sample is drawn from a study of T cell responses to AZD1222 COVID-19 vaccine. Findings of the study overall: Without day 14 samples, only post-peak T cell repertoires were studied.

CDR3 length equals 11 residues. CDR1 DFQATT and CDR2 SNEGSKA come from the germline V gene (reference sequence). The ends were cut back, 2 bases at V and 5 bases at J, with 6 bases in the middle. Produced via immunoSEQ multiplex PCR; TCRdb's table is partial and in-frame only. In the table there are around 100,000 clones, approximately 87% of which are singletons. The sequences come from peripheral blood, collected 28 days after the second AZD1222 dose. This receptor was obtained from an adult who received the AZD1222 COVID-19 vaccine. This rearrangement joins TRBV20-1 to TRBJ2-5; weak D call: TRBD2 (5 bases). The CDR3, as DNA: TGCAGTGCTAGAACGGGGGAGACCCAGTACTTC. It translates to CSARTGETQYF.